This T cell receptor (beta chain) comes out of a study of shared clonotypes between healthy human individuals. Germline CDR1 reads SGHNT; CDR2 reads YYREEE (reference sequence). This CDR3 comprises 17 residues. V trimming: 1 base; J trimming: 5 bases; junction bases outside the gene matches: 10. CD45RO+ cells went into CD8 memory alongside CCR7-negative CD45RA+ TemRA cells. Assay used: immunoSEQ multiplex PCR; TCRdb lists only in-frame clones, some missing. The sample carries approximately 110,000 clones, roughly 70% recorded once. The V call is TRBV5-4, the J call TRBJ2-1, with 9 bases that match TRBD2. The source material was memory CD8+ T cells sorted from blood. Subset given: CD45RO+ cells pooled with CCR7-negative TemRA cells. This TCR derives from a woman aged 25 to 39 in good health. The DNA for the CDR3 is TGTGCCAGCAGCTTGCCTAGCGGGAAGTGGGGTGACAATGAGCAGTTCTTC. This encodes CASSLPSGKWGDNEQFF.